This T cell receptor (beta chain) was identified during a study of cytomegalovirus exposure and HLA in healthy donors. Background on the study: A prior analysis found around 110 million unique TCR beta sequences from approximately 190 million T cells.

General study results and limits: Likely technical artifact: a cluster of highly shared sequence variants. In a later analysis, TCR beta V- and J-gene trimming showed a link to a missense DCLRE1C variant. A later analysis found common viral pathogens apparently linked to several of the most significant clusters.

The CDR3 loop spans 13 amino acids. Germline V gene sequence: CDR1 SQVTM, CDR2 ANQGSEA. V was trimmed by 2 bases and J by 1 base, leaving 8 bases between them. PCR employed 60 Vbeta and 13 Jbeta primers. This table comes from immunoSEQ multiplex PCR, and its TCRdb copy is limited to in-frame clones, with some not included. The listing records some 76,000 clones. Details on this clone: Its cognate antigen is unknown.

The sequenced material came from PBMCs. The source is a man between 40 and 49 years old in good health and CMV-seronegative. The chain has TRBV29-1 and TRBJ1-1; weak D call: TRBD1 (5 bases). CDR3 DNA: TGCAGCGTTGAAAGGCAGGGGAACACTGAAGCTTTCTTT. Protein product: CSVERQGNTEAFF.